This is a list of T cell receptor beta chains from one sample in a study of blood T cell repertoires in COVID-19. The assay was immunoSEQ multiplex PCR, and TCRdb's table has in-frame clones only and misses some. Among about 150,000 clones, approximately 84% were seen once, and the ten largest hold 7%. Material for sequencing was PBMCs or T cells enriched from blood (not recorded which). These receptors were taken from a woman aged 45-60 years who had recovered from COVID-19. Each CDR3 is given with its conserved first and last residue. A D gene is named only where the DNA matches it firmly. Some rows mark clone size as missing; the rest say once, few, many or name a class of expanded clone.

d_gene,v_gene,j_gene,abundance,CDR3nt,CDR3aa
TRBD1,TRBV24-1,TRBJ1-5,.,TGTGCCACCAGTCCTCTAGTCCAGGGGGCCAGCAATCAGCCCCAGCATTTT,CATSPLVQGASNQPQHF
TRBD2,TRBV7-2,TRBJ2-2,.,TGTGCCAGCAGCTTAAATCGGCTAGCGGGCGTCACCGGGGAGCTGTTTTTT,CASSLNRLAGVTGELFF
TRBD2,TRBV5-1,TRBJ2-1,.,TGCGCCAGCAGCTTGGCGGGGCTAGCGGGGATCAATGAGCAGTTCTTC,CASSLAGLAGINEQFF
TRBD1,TRBV3-1/TRBV3-2,TRBJ1-1,.,TGTGCCAGCAGCCAAACAGGGGACACTGAAGCTTTCTTT,CASSQTGDTEAFF
TRBD1,TRBV5-6,TRBJ1-2,.,TGTGCCAGCAGCCTCAGGACAGGGGATGGCTACACCTTC,CASSLRTGDGYTF
.,TRBV2,TRBJ1-1,.,TGTGCCAGCAGTGAAGAGCTACGGACAGCTATGAACACTGAAGCTTTCTTT,CASSEELRTAMNTEAFF
TRBD1,TRBV28,TRBJ1-6,.,TGTGCCAGCAGTACCCAGGGACAGGTGGATTCACCCCTCCACTTT,CASSTQGQVDSPLHF
.,TRBV7-9,TRBJ1-6,.,TGTGCCAGCAGCTTAATGGAGTCACCCCTCCACTTT,CASSLMESPLHF
TRBD1,TRBV30,TRBJ1-5,once,TGTGCCTGGAGTGTACATACGGGACAGGAAAACTTCTGCAATCAGCCCCAGCATTTT,CAWSVHTGQENFCNQPQHF
TRBD2,TRBV24-1,TRBJ2-1,.,TGTGCCACCAGTGACTCCGGGACTAGCCGAAATGAGCAGTTCTTC,CATSDSGTSRNEQFF
TRBD1,TRBV2,TRBJ1-2,few,TGTGCCAGCAGTCGACAGGGGGCGAGAGGCTACACCTTC,CASSRQGARGYTF
.,TRBV27,TRBJ1-6,.,TGTGCCAGCAGACGGGGGGGTTCACCCCTCCACTTT,CASRRGGSPLHF
TRBD1,TRBV27,TRBJ2-7,.,TGTGCCAGCAGTATTTACCAAACAGGGGGCGAGCAGTACTTC,CASSIYQTGGEQYF
.,TRBV4-2,TRBJ2-5,.,TGTGCCAGCAGCCAGTACTCCCAGGGAACGGGAGAGACCCAGTACTTC,CASSQYSQGTGETQYF
TRBD2,TRBV29-1,TRBJ2-7,few,TGCAGCGTTGATGGGACTAGCGGCTACGAGCAGTACTTC,CSVDGTSGYEQYF